The 13 T cell receptor beta chains listed next were all sequenced from one sample in a study of CD8+ T cells in alopecia areata. Extraction and reverse transcription of RNA yielded cDNA as the sequencing template. Sequenced by immunoSEQ multiplex PCR; TCRdb stores in-frame clones only, minus some. Found here are about 12,000 clones, approximately 71% of them singletons; the top ten hold roughly 7.3%. Treatment in this sample: oral pan-JAK inhibitor, 5-10 mg twice daily. Individuals with alopecia areata gave both lesional scalp punch biopsies and peripheral blood for collection. The sample in question was skin, obtained at week 4, from a patient treated with tofacitinib. These receptors came from a human donor with alopecia areata.

To note about this clone: A read error may produce the germline difference seen at one junction end. V usage is TRBV7-7 and J usage is TRBJ2-5; 10 bases agree with TRBD1. The CDR3 is 13 amino acids. The germline V gene encodes CDR1 SSHAT and CDR2 FNYEAQ (reference sequence). In DNA form, the CDR3 reads TGTGCTAGCAGCTGGGACAGGGGAGAGACCCAGTACTTC. Amino acids: CASSWDRGETQYF.

The chain is built from TRBV5-1 and TRBJ2-1, with 9 bases identical to TRBD2. CDR1 SGHRS and CDR2 YFSETQ come from the germline V gene. The CDR3 is made up of 14 amino acids. The V and J ends lost 4 bases and 5 bases, in that order; junction bases with no gene match: 4. The CDR3 sequence is CASSLERGDNEQFF. For the CDR3, the DNA is TGCGCCAGCAGCCTGGAGCGGGGGGACAATGAGCAGTTCTTC.

This chain uses TRBV30 with TRBJ2-6; no firm D call. This CDR3 has 15 amino acids. Trimming removed 3 bases from V and 0 bases from J, with 9 bases in between. Germline V lookup: CDR1 GTSNPN, CDR2 SVGIG (reference sequence). CDR3 in DNA: TGTGCCTGGAGCGTTCGGAACTCTGGGGCCAACGTCCTGACTTTC. As protein: CAWSVRNSGANVLTF.

The rearrangement uses TRBV2 and TRBJ2-2; D call uncertain. The CDR3 length is 14 residues. The germline V and J ends were trimmed by 7 bases and 1 base, with 10 bases remaining between them. Germline V gene data show CDR1 as SNHLY and CDR2 as FYNNEI. CDR3 amino acids: CASKWTQNTGELFF. CDR3 bases: TGTGCCAGCAAGTGGACCCAGAACACCGGGGAGCTGTTTTTT. The variable domain in full, with the rest retrieved from reference TRBV2 and TRBJ2-2, is EPEVTQTPSHQVTQMGQEVILRCVPISNHLYFYWYRQILGQKVEFLVSFYNNEISEKSEIFDDQFSVERPDGSNFTLKIRSTKLEDSAMYFCASKWTQNTGELFFGEGSRLTVL.

The rearrangement links TRBV6-5 to TRBJ1-1; the match to TRBD1 covers 7 bases. CDR3 length equals 15 residues. J gave up 4 bases and V 5 bases, and 10 bases lay outside the gene matches. From germline, CDR1 is MNHEY and CDR2 SVGAGI. CDR3 DNA: TGTGCCAGCAGTCCTCCCCGGACAGGCCCCACTGAAGCTTTCTTT. This gives the protein CASSPPRTGPTEAFF.

This clone was seen a handful of times. The V gene is TRBV19, the J gene TRBJ2-7; TRBD1 matches 9 bases. The CDR3 extends over 13 amino acids. Germline CDR1 LNHDA, CDR2 SQIVND (reference sequence). Unmatched junction bases numbered 8, after V lost 5 bases and J lost 9 bases. CDR3 sequence: CASSAGQGTGQYF. CDR3 bases: TGTGCCAGTAGTGCGGGACAGGGAACGGGGCAGTACTTC.

The chain joins TRBV4-2 to TRBJ2-5, with 10 bases fitting TRBD1. The germline V gene has CDR1 LGHNA and CDR2 YNFKEQ. The J segment lost 4 bases and the V segment lost 3 bases, leaving 8 bases of the junction unmatched. The CDR3 totals 16 residues. In nucleotides, the CDR3 is TGTGCCAGCAGCCAGACGGGACAGGGGTCCGGAGAGACCCAGTACTTC. Translated: CASSQTGQGSGETQYF.

The chain employs TRBV7-2 and TRBJ2-7, with D unresolved. The CDR3 length is 13 residues. In germline, CDR1 is SGHTA, CDR2 FQGNSA. V lost 2 bases and J lost 3, with 8 bases in between. Here the CDR3 reads CASSLTSFYEQYF. The DNA of the CDR3 is TGTGCCAGCAGCTTAACGTCCTTCTACGAGCAGTACTTC.

This chain connects TRBV7-2 to TRBJ1-4; D gene uncertain. V was shortened by 1 base and J by 0 bases, with 6 bases between the two germline ends. The CDR3 is made up of 15 amino acids. Per germline, CDR1 SGHTA and CDR2 FQGNSA. The CDR3: CASSLDIATNEKLFF. Written as DNA, the CDR3 is TGTGCCAGCAGCTTAGACATTGCAACTAATGAAAAACTGTTTTTT.

The rearrangement uses TRBV30 and TRBJ2-2, with 11 positions matching TRBD1. Germline values: CDR1 GTSNPN, CDR2 SVGIG (reference sequence). The trim removed 1 base at V and 2 bases at J, leaving 6 bases unmatched. This CDR3 is 17 amino acids long. The CDR3 here is CAWSGTGGVRNTGELFF. For the CDR3, the DNA is TGTGCCTGGAGTGGGACAGGGGGCGTGCGCAACACCGGGGAGCTGTTTTTT.

This clone was seen a handful of times. The CDR3 sequence is CASSIDHSQGAYGYTF. In DNA, the CDR3 is TGTGCCAGTAGTATAGATCACTCTCAGGGAGCCTATGGCTACACCTTC. This chain uses TRBV19 with TRBJ1-2; TRBD1 is a possible D gene (5 bases). This CDR3 has 16 residues. V was clipped by 0 bases and J by 4 bases, with 15 bases between them. Germline V CDR1 and CDR2: LNHDA, SQIVND (reference sequence).

This clone was recorded a few times. The rearrangement uses TRBV5-1 and TRBJ2-2; D might be TRBD2 (6 bases). CDR3 length: 18 residues. In germline, CDR1 is SGHRS, CDR2 YFSETQ. Trimming stripped 2 bases from V and 5 bases from J, with 22 bases between. Here the CDR3 DNA reads TGCGCCAGCAGCTTAGACCTAACCGCTAGCGCATGGACCGGGGAGCTGTTTTTT. This gives the protein CASSLDLTASAWTGELFF.

The rearrangement uses TRBV7-2 and TRBJ1-5; TRBD1 is a possible D gene (5 bases). This CDR3 is built from 16 residues. Per germline, CDR1 SGHTA and CDR2 FQGNSA. V gave up 0 bases and J gave up 5 bases, with 14 bases separating them. CDR3 loop: CASSLAPQGSHQPQHF. The CDR3 coding sequence is TGTGCCAGCAGCTTAGCGCCCCAGGGTTCCCATCAGCCCCAGCATTTT.